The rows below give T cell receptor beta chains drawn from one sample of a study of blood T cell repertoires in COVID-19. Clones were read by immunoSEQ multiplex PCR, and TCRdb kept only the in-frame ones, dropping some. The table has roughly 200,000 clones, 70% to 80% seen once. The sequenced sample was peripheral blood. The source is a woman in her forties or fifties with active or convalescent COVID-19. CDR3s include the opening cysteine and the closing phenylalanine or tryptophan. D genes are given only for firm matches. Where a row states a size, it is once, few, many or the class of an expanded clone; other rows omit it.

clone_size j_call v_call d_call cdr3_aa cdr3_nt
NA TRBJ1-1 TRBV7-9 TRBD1 CASSSGTAGRNTEAFF TGTGCCAGCAGCTCCGGGACAGCGGGCCGGAACACTGAAGCTTTCTTT
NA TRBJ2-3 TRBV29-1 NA CSVEVGAVADTQYF TGCAGCGTTGAAGTGGGGGCCGTGGCAGATACGCAGTATTTT
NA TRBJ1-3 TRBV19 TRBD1 CASTPLTGGQGGIYF TGTGCCAGTACCCCACTTACCGGAGGACAGGGGGGCATATATTTT
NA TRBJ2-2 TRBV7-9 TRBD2 CASSLVGVAGNTGELFF TGTGCCAGCAGCTTAGTTGGAGTAGCGGGGAACACCGGGGAGCTGTTTTTT
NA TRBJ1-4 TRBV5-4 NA CASSLGGDNNEKLFF TGTGCCAGCAGCTTGGGAGGGGACAATAATGAAAAACTGTTTTTT
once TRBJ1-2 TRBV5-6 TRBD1 CASSLDRAQGYYGYTF TGTGCCAGCAGCTTGGATCGTGCACAGGGGTACTATGGCTACACCTTC
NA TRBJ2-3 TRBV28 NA CASSLGSGDTQYF TGTGCCAGCAGTTTGGGAAGCGGCGATACGCAGTATTTT
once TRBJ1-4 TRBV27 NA CASSPRWGSGEKLFF TGTGCCAGCAGCCCCCGATGGGGTTCAGGGGAAAAACTGTTTTTT
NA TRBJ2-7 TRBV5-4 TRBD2 CASSPGLAGSYEQYF TGTGCCAGCAGCCCGGGACTAGCGGGCTCCTACGAGCAGTACTTC
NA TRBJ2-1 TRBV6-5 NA CASSSTLNPNDEQFF TGTGCCAGCAGTTCAACACTAAACCCGAACGATGAGCAGTTCTTC
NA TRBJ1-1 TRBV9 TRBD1 CASSAGTANTEAFF TGTGCCAGCAGCGCCGGGACAGCGAACACTGAAGCTTTCTTT
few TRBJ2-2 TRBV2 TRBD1 CASSVQGVTGELFF TGTGCCAGCAGTGTACAGGGGGTCACCGGGGAGCTGTTTTTT
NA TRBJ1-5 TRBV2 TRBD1 CASSRTGSNQPQHF TGTGCCAGCAGTCGGACAGGTTCCAATCAGCCCCAGCATTTT
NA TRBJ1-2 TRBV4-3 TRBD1 CASSPLGQGYGYTF TGCGCCAGCAGCCCCCTGGGACAGGGGTATGGCTACACCTTC
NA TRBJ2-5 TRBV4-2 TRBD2 CASSQGIQSRLAGEETQYF TGTGCCAGCAGCCAAGGTATACAAAGCCGACTAGCGGGGGAAGAGACCCAGTACTTC
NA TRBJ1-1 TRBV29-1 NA CSVIPQGGGMNTEAFF TGCAGCGTTATACCACAGGGCGGGGGAATGAACACTGAAGCTTTCTTT
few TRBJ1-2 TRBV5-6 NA CASSLGSNYGYTF TGTGCCAGCAGCTTGGGGAGTAACTATGGCTACACCTTC
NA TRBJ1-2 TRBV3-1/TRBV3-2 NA CASSQDLWQGDGYTF TGTGCCAGCAGCCAAGATTTGTGGCAGGGCGATGGCTACACCTTC
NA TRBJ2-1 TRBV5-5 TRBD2 CASSPGLAVPSEQFF TGTGCCAGCAGCCCGGGACTAGCTGTCCCAAGCGAGCAGTTCTTC
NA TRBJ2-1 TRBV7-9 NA CASRKLGSSYNEQFF TGTGCCAGCAGAAAACTAGGGAGCTCCTACAATGAGCAGTTCTTC
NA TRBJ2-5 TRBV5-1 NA CASSFTSSQETQYF TGCGCCAGCAGCTTTACTAGCTCCCAAGAGACCCAGTACTTC
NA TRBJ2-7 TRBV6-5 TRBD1 CASKDGQGGYEQYF TGTGCCAGCAAGGACGGACAGGGTGGCTACGAGCAGTACTTC
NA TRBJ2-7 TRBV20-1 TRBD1 CSAWDSYEQYF TGCAGTGCCTGGGACAGCTACGAGCAGTACTTC
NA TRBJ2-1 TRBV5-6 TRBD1 CASHPTGALHYNEQFF TGTGCCAGCCATCCTACAGGGGCCTTGCACTACAATGAGCAGTTCTTC
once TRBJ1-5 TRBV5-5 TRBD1 CASSGTGSSNQPQHF TGTGCCAGCAGCGGGACAGGGAGCAGCAATCAGCCCCAGCATTTT
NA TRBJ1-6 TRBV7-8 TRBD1 CASSTDRDQRSPLHF TGTGCCAGCAGCACAGACAGGGACCAAAGGTCACCCCTCCACTTT
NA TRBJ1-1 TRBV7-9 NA CASSVQGGNTEAFF TGTGCCAGCAGCGTCCAAGGGGGGAACACTGAAGCTTTCTTT
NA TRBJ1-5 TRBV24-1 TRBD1 CATRRGTGNQPQHF TGTGCCACCAGAAGGGGGACAGGTAATCAGCCCCAGCATTTT
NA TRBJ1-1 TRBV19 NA CASSTGLSTEAFF TGTGCCAGTAGCACCGGACTGAGCACTGAAGCTTTCTTT
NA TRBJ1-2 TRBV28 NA CATSYYGYTF TGTGCCACCTCTTACTATGGCTACACCTTC
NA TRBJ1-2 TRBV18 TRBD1 CASSSTGLNGYTF TGTGCCAGCTCATCGACAGGGTTAAATGGCTACACCTTC
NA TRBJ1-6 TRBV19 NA CASTARGAYSPLHF TGTGCCAGTACCGCGCGCGGGGCGTATTCACCCCTCCACTTT
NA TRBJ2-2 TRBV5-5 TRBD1 CASSPGTGENTGELFF TGTGCCAGCAGCCCAGGGACAGGGGAGAACACCGGGGAGCTGTTTTTT
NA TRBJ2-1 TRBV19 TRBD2 CASSIGAGGPYNEQFF TGTGCCAGTAGTATCGGGGCGGGAGGGCCGTACAATGAGCAGTTCTTC
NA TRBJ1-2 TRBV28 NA CASSLRGLTYGYTF TGTGCCAGCAGTTTAAGAGGACTAACCTATGGCTACACCTTC
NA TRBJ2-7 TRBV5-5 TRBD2 CASSLLASGGSYEQYF TGTGCCAGCAGCTTACTTGCTAGCGGGGGCTCCTACGAGCAGTACTTC
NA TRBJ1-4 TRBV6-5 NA CASSRSYGEKLFF TGTGCCAGCAGCCGGTCCTACGGGGAAAAACTGTTTTTT
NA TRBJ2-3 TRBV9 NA CASSVPRGGAREDTSTDTQYF TGTGCCAGCAGCGTACCCCGAGGGGGCGCGCGGGAGGACACCAGCACAGATACGCAGTATTTT
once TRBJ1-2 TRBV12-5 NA CASGLGYGVSEDYGYTF TGTGCTAGTGGTTTGGGTTACGGGGTGTCAGAAGACTATGGCTACACCTTC
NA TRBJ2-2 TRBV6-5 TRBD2 CASPGLAANTGELFF TGTGCCAGCCCGGGACTAGCGGCGAACACCGGGGAGCTGTTTTTT
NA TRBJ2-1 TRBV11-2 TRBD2 CASSLAGLANEQFF TGTGCCAGCAGCTTAGCGGGACTAGCAAATGAGCAGTTCTTC
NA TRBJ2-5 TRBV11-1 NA CASSPKYDKETQYF TGTGCCAGCAGCCCTAAGTATGATAAAGAGACCCAGTACTTC
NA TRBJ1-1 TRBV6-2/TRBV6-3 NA CASTPAGAPTEAFF TGTGCCAGCACCCCTGCGGGGGCCCCCACTGAAGCTTTCTTT
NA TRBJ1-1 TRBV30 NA CAWSATGNTEAFF TGTGCCTGGAGTGCGACAGGGAACACTGAAGCTTTCTTT
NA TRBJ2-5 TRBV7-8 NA CASSLVAGLGETQYF TGTGCCAGCAGCTTAGTTGCAGGGCTGGGGGAGACCCAGTACTTC
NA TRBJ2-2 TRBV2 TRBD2 CASSEMGLANTGELFF TGTGCCAGCAGTGAAATGGGACTAGCGAATACCGGGGAGCTGTTTTTT
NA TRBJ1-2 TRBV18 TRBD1 CASSPTDRGVKDYGYTF TGTGCCAGCTCACCCACGGACAGGGGAGTTAAGGACTATGGCTACACCTTC
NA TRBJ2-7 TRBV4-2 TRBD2 CASSQDLRGGATYEQYF TGTGCCAGCAGCCAAGATCTCCGCGGGGGTGCGACCTACGAGCAGTACTTC
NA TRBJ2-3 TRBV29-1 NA CSVETTDTQYF TGCAGCGTTGAAACAACAGATACGCAGTATTTT
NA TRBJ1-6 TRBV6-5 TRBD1 CASRRTGGSNSPLHF TGTGCCAGCAGACGGACAGGGGGAAGTAATTCACCCCTCCACTTT
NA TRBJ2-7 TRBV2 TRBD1 CASSMDRAREQYF TGTGCCAGCAGTATGGACAGGGCGCGCGAGCAGTACTTC
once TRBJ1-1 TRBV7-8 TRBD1 CASSSTGVGTEAFF TGTGCCAGCAGCAGTACAGGGGTGGGCACTGAAGCTTTCTTT
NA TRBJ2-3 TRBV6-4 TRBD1 CASSELGQGTDTQYF TGTGCCAGCAGTGAACTGGGACAGGGCACAGATACGCAGTATTTT
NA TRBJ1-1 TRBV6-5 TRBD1 CASSLWTGDTEAFF TGTGCCAGCAGTCTATGGACAGGTGACACTGAAGCTTTCTTT
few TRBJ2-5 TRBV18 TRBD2 CASSPAQGGLEQETQYF TGTGCCAGCTCACCCGCCCAGGGCGGACTAGAACAAGAGACCCAGTACTTC
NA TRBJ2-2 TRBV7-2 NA CASSPQSDRGELFF TGTGCCAGCAGCCCCCAGAGCGATCGTGGGGAGCTGTTTTTT
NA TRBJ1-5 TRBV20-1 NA CSASELTRSNQPQHF TGCAGTGCTAGTGAGTTGACCAGGAGCAATCAGCCCCAGCATTTT